The TCR beta chain described here comes from a study of blood T cell repertoires in COVID-19. On the study more broadly: Sources were T cells, B-cell-depleted T cells, or PBMCs; the material itself was cDNA or gDNA.

Original processing methods: Amplification from reference gene primers served as the basis for estimated nucleated cell counts. The data were produced by immunoSEQ multiplex PCR, yet TCRdb's version contains in-frame clones alone and is incomplete. The DNA was the basis for D and trimming; V, J and clone size are from that table. This repertoire shows about 120,000 clones, around 81% found once; its top ten account for roughly 2%. Germline CDR1 and CDR2: SNHLY and FYNNEI. Trimming cost V 7 bases and J 0 bases, with 12 bases left between them. This CDR3 contains 14 residues. Sequenced sample: peripheral blood. The receptor was isolated from a man aged 70 or older with acute or convalescent COVID-19. This rearrangement joins TRBV2 to TRBJ2-5; D is uncertain. The CDR3 nucleotides are TGTGCCAGCAACCCTTTGACACACCAAGAGACCCAGTACTTC. This codes for CASNPLTHQETQYF.